This TCR beta chain was captured in a study of T cell repertoires in cytomegalovirus infection. About the research overall: Indications of both CMV infection and matching HLA type were provided by public TCR beta signatures. The study's findings and limits: Clonotypes of TCR beta that were HLA-C-restricted and CMV-specific dominated the ex vivo response. Based on cumulative public TCR beta family frequency, carriers of CMV plus the relevant HLA were identified.

This clonotype turned up a few times. Its antigen is not known. TCRdb re-derived calls from the reads in MiXCR, one entry per CDR3 protein. The sample includes about 440,000 distinct CDR3 sequences, roughly 31% of them seen just once. The CDR3 contains 14 residues. CDR1 is MNHEY and CDR2 is SMNVEV in the germline V gene (reference sequence). V trimming: 3 bases; J trimming: 5 bases; junction bases outside the gene matches: 2. The J gene is TRBJ2-1, the V gene TRBV27; TRBD1 agrees at 9 bases. This receptor was identified in a human donor in good health (CMV status not recorded). Some clones in this sample may be carry-over from other donors' samples. Sequencing was done on a sample of PBMCs. CDR3 in DNA: TGTGCCAGCAGTTTTCGGACAGGGGACAATGAGCAGTTCTTC. It encodes CASSFRTGDNEQFF.